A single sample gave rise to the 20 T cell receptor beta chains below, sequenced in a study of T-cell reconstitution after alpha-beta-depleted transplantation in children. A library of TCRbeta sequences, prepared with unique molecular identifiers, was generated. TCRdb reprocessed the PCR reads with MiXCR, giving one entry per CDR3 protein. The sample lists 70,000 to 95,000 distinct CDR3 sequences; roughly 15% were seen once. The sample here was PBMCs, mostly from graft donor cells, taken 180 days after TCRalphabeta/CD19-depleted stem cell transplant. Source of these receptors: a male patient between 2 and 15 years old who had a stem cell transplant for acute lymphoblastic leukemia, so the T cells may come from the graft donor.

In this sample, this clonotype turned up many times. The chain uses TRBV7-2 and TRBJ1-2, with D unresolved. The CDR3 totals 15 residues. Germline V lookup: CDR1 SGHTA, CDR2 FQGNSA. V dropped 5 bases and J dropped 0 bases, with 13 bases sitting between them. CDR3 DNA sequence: TGTGCCAGCAGCCCCATTGCGGTGGCTAACTATGGCTACACCTTC. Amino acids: CASSPIAVANYGYTF.

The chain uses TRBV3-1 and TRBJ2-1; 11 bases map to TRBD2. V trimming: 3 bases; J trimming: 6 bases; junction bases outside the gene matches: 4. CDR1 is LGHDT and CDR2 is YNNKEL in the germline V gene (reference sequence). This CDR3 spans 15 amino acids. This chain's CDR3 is CASSHKTSGVNEQFF. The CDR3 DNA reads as TGTGCCAGCAGCCACAAGACTAGCGGGGTCAATGAGCAGTTCTTC.

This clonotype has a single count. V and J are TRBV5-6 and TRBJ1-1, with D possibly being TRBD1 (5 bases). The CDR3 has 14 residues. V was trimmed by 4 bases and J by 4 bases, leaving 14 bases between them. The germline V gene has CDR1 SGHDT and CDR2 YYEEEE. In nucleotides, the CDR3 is TGTGCCAGCAGCCCCAGGGTCTGGGGCACTGAAGCTTTCTTT. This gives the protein CASSPRVWGTEAFF.

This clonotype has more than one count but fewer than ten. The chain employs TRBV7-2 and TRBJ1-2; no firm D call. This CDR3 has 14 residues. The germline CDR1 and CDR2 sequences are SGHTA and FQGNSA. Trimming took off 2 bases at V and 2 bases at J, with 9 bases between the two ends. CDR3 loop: CASSLRPNNYGYTF. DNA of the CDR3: TGTGCCAGCAGCTTACGCCCCAACAACTATGGCTACACCTTC.

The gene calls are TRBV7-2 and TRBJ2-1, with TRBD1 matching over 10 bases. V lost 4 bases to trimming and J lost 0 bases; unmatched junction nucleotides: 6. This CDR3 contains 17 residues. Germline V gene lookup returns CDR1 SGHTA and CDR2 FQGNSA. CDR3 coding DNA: TGTGCCAGCAGCTCGGGACAGGGGACTAGCTCCTACAATGAGCAGTTCTTC. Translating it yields CASSSGQGTSSYNEQFF.

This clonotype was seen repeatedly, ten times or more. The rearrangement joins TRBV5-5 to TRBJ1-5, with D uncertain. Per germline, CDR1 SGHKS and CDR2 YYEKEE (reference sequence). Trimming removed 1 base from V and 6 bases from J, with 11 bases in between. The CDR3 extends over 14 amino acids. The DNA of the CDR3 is TGTGCCAGCAGCTTGATGCCCGGTGGTCAGCCCCAGCATTTT. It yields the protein CASSLMPGGQPQHF.

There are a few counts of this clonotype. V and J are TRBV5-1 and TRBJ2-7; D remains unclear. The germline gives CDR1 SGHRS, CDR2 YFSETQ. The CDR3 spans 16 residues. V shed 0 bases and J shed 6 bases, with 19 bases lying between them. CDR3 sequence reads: CASSLAVARVVSEQYF. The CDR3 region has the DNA TGCGCCAGCAGCTTGGCCGTGGCTAGAGTTGTCTCCGAGCAGTACTTC.

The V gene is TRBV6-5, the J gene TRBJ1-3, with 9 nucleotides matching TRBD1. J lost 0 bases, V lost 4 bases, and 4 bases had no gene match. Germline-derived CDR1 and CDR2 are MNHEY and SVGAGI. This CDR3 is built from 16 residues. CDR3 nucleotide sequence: TGTGCCAGCAGTTTGGGGGACAGGGACTCTGGAAACACCATATATTTT. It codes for CASSLGDRDSGNTIYF.

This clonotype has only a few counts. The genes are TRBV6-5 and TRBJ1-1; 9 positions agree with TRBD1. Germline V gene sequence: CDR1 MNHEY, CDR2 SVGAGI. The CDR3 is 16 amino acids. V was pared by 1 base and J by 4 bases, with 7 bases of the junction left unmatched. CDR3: CASSYFTGGKGTEAFF. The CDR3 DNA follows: TGTGCCAGCAGTTACTTCACAGGGGGCAAGGGCACTGAAGCTTTCTTT.

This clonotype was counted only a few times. CDR3 in amino acids: CASSLDRSSYEQYF. Here the CDR3 DNA reads TGTGCCAGCAGCTTAGACAGGTCCTCCTACGAGCAGTACTTC. The chain is built from TRBV7-2 and TRBJ2-7; D possibly corresponds to TRBD1 (5 bases). Germline loops: CDR1 SGHTA, CDR2 FQGNSA. Trimming shortened V by 1 base and J by 0 bases, and 7 bases separated the two germline ends. The CDR3 spans 14 residues.

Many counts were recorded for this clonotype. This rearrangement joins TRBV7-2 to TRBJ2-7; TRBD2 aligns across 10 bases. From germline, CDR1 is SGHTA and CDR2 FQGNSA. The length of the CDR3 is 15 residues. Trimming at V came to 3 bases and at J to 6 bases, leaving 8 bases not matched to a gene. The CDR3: CASSFLAGDRGEQYF. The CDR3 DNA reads TGTGCCAGCAGCTTTCTAGCGGGGGATCGGGGCGAGCAGTACTTC.

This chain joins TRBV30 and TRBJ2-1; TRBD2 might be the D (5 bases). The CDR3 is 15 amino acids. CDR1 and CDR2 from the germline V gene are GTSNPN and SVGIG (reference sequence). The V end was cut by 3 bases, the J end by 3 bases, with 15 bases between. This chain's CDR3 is CAWSALSAVYNEQFF. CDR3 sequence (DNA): TGTGCCTGGAGCGCCCTTAGCGCGGTCTACAATGAGCAGTTCTTC.

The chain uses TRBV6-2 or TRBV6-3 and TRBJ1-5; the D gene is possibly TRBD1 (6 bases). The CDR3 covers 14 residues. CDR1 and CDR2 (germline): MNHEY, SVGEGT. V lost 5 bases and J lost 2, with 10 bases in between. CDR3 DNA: TGTGCCAGCAGTGGTCGACAGGGCAATCAGCCCCAGCATTTT. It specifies CASSGRQGNQPQHF.

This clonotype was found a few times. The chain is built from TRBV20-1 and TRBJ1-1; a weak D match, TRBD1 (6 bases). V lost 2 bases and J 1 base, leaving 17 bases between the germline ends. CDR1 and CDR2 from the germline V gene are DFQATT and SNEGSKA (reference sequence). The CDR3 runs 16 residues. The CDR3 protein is CSARIYRDNWNTEAFF. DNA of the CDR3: TGCAGTGCTAGAATTTACCGGGACAATTGGAACACTGAAGCTTTCTTT.

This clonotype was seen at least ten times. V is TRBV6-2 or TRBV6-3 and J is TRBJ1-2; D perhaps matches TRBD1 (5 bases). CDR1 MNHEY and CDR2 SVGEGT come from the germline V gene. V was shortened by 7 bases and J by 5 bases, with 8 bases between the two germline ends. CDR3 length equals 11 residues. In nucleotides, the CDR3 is TGTGCCAGCACCGACAGTTATGGCTACACCTTC. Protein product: CASTDSYGYTF.

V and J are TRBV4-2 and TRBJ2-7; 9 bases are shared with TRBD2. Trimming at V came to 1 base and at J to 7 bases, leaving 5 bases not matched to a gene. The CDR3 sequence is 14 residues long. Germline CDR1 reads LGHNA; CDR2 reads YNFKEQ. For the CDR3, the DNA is TGTGCCAGCAGCCAAGGTCTAGCGGGGAATGAGCAGTACTTC. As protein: CASSQGLAGNEQYF.

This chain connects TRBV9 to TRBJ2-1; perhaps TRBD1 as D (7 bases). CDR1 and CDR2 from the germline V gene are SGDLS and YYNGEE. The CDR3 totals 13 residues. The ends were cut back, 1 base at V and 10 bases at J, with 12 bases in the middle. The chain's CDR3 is CASSVLPGGEQFF. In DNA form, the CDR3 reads TGTGCCAGCAGCGTATTGCCAGGGGGGGAGCAGTTCTTC.

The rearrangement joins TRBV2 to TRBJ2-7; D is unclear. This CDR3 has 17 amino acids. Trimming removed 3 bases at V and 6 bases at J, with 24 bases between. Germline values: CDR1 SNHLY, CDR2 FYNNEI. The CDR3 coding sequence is TGTGCCAGCAGTGATGGCCGGAGAGTTAATCTTCCTACCGAGCAGTACTTC. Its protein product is CASSDGRRVNLPTEQYF.

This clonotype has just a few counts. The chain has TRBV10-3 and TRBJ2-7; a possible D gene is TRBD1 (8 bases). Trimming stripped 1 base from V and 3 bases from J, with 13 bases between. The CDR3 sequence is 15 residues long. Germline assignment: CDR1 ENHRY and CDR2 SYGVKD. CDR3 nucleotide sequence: TGTGCCATCAGTGAGTTTACAGGGGGGGACTACGAGCAGTACTTC. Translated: CAISEFTGGDYEQYF.

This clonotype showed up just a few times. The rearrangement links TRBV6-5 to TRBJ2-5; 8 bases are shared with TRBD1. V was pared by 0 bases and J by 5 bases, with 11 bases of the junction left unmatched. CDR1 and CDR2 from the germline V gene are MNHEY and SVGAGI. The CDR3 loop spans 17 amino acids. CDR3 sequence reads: CASSYSTQGALRETQYF. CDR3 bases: TGTGCCAGCAGTTACTCGACGCAGGGGGCATTAAGGGAGACCCAGTACTTC.